One and the same sample provided the 2 T cell receptor beta chains below, sequenced in a study of T cell repertoires in cytomegalovirus infection. TCRdb ran MiXCR on the reads and lists one entry per CDR3 protein. This table has 200,000 to 300,000 distinct CDR3 sequences, approximately 7% appearing once. The specimen sequenced was PBMCs. The origin of the receptors is a human donor in good health (CMV status not recorded). Some clones in this sample may be carry-over from other donors' samples.

The chain combines TRBV20-1 with TRBJ1-4; D gene uncertain. This CDR3 has 13 amino acids. Deletions cut 6 bases from V and 8 bases from J, with 16 bases between. The germline gives CDR1 DFQATT, CDR2 SNEGSKA (reference sequence). This CDR3 reads CSALIQMKEKLFF. In DNA, the CDR3 is TGCAGTGCCCTAATTCAGATGAAGGAAAAACTGTTTTTT.

This clonotype was seen at least ten times. The rearrangement joins TRBV7-2 to TRBJ2-5; D is perhaps TRBD2 (6 bases). Per the germline V gene, CDR1 is SGHTA and CDR2 is FQGNSA. The V and J ends lost 4 bases and 3 bases respectively, with 18 bases between them. This CDR3 is 16 amino acids long. This CDR3 is CASSSPAGKREETQYF. CDR3 in DNA: TGTGCCAGCAGCTCCCCCGCGGGGAAGCGGGAAGAGACCCAGTACTTC. Variable domain in full (rest from reference TRBV7-2 and TRBJ2-5): GAGVSQSPSNKVTEKGKDVELRCDPISGHTALYWYRQSLGQGLEFLIYFQGNSAPDKSGLPSDRFSAERTGGSVSTLTIQRTQQEDSAVYLCASSSPAGKREETQYFGPGTRLLVL.